The next 15 T cell receptor beta chains were all read from a single sample in a study of CD8 T cells in ankylosing spondylitis (TCRdb year 2017). Results and caveats for the whole study, not just this receptor: A TCR beta motif made up of 7 to 9 highly homologous amino acid variants appeared to be characteristic of blood from ankylosing spondylitis patients.

No antigen has been identified for these receptors. The protocol used for the library was 5' RACE. These reads were obtained on an Illumina HiSeq 2500. TCRdb itself trimmed the public reads at Q25 with fastp, ran MiXCR and retained productive beta chains. One record per CDR3 amino acid sequence lists the most common genes and DNA. The sample data list 200,000 to 250,000 distinct CDR3 sequences, and around 20% of these were observed just once. The ten largest clones represent about 39% of the sample. Sequences were obtained from blood, either unsorted or a sorted T cell fraction (not recorded which). The source is a male donor with ankylosing spondylitis.

The J gene is TRBJ1-1, the V gene TRBV7-9, with 9 nucleotides matching TRBD1. Per germline, CDR1 SEHNR and CDR2 FQNEAQ (reference sequence). This CDR3 spans 15 amino acids. The J segment lost 3 bases and the V segment lost 4 bases, leaving 6 bases of the junction unmatched. CDR3: CASSSPGTGYTEAFF. The DNA of the CDR3 is TGTGCCAGCAGCTCCCCCGGGACAGGGTACACTGAAGCTTTCTTT. The variable domain in full, with the rest retrieved from reference TRBV7-9 and TRBJ1-1, is DTGVSQNPRHKITKRGQNVTFRCDPISEHNRLYWYRQTLGQGPEFLTYFQNEAQLEKSRLLSDRFSAERPKGSFSTLEIQRTEQGDSAMYLCASSSPGTGYTEAFFGQGTRLTVV.

The gene calls are TRBV27 and TRBJ2-1; 10 positions agree with TRBD2. This CDR3 spans 15 amino acids. Germline values: CDR1 MNHEY, CDR2 SMNVEV (reference sequence). J lost 3 bases, V lost 5 bases, and 4 bases had no gene match. The DNA for the CDR3 is TGTGCCAGCAGTGAAAGCGGGGGGGGCTACAATGAGCAGTTCTTC. Protein product: CASSESGGGYNEQFF.

There are a few counts of this clonotype. The chain is built from TRBV29-1 and TRBJ1-2, with D uncertain. Trimming left V 2 bases short and J 6 bases short, with 13 bases between. Germline lookup yields CDR1 SQVTM and CDR2 ANQGSEA. The CDR3 has 13 amino acids. CDR3 DNA sequence: TGCAGCGTTGAACCGAGGGTCGGGAATGGCTACACCTTC. The encoded protein is CSVEPRVGNGYTF.

This clonotype has at least ten counts. The rearrangement uses TRBV12-3 or TRBV12-4 and TRBJ2-1; TRBD1 might be the D (6 bases). V lost 4 bases to trimming and J lost 5 bases, with 18 bases between them. The CDR3 length is 16 residues. The CDR3 DNA follows: TGTGCCAGCAGTTCCTTTGGGGACAAGATCCACAATGAGCAGTTCTTC. This gives the protein CASSSFGDKIHNEQFF.

Many counts were recorded for this clonotype. The chain recombines TRBV20-1 with TRBJ1-3; D remains ambiguous. The CDR3 has 15 residues. Trimming pared 0 bases from V and 0 bases from J, leaving 9 bases between. The germline V gene encodes CDR1 DFQATT and CDR2 SNEGSKA (reference sequence). CDR3 bases: TGCAGTGCTAGAGATGCCCTATACTCTGGAAACACCATATATTTT. Residues: CSARDALYSGNTIYF.

This chain connects TRBV3-1 to TRBJ2-2; D assignment may be TRBD1 or TRBD2 (5 bases each). Trimming took off 3 bases at V and 5 bases at J, with 10 bases between the two ends. This CDR3 has 14 residues. Germline CDR1 and CDR2: LGHDT and YNNKEL (reference sequence). The CDR3 sequence: CASSHQGETGELFF. The CDR3 DNA reads TGTGCCAGCAGCCACCAGGGAGAGACCGGGGAGCTGTTTTTT.

The V and J genes are TRBV5-4 and TRBJ2-7; 9 bases map to TRBD2. CDR3 size: 17 residues. Trimming at V came to 6 bases and at J to 3 bases, leaving 16 bases not matched to a gene. Germline lookup yields CDR1 SGHNT and CDR2 YYREEE (reference sequence). The CDR3 nucleotides are TGTGCCAGCACCGAGGGGCCGCTAGCGGGATTGGACTACGAGCAGTACTTC. As protein: CASTEGPLAGLDYEQYF.

The chain links TRBV6-1 to TRBJ1-1; D gene unclear. The CDR3 sequence is 13 residues long. CDR1 is MNHNS and CDR2 is SASEGT in the germline V gene. Trimming stripped 6 bases from V and 0 bases from J, with 8 bases between. CDR3 loop: CASRSSMNTEAFF. The CDR3 DNA reads TGTGCCAGCAGGAGCAGCATGAACACTGAAGCTTTCTTT.

The sample holds a few counts of this clonotype. The V and J genes are TRBV12-3 or TRBV12-4 and TRBJ1-6, with D possibly TRBD1 on 5 matching bases. The CDR3 loop spans 14 amino acids. Trimming pared 3 bases from V and 6 bases from J, leaving 9 bases between. The DNA of the CDR3 is TGTGCCAGCAGTTTTTACGGGACTAATTCACCCCTCCACTTT. Translation: CASSFYGTNSPLHF.

This clonotype was detected many times. V and J are TRBV20-1 and TRBJ1-1; 9 bases agree with TRBD1. Losses at the gene ends were 3 bases for V and 1 base for J; bases not matched to a gene: 3. The germline CDR1 and CDR2 sequences are DFQATT and SNEGSKA (reference sequence). This CDR3 is built from 14 residues. CDR3 nucleotides: TGCAGTGCTAGGGAACAGGGGGCGAACACTGAAGCTTTCTTT. Amino acids: CSAREQGANTEAFF.

This clonotype showed up just a few times. The chain employs TRBV15 and TRBJ2-1; TRBD2 is a possible D gene (6 bases). This CDR3 is 15 amino acids long. Trimming took 0 bases from V and 6 from J, leaving 12 bases between them. Germline V gives CDR1 LNHNV, CDR2 YYDKDF (reference sequence). CDR3: CATSRDNLATNEQFF. CDR3 nucleotides: TGTGCCACCAGCAGAGATAACCTAGCGACCAATGAGCAGTTCTTC.

This clonotype was counted only a few times. The chain has TRBV12-3 or TRBV12-4 and TRBJ1-4; a weak D match, TRBD1 (6 bases). This CDR3 has 16 amino acids. Trimming took 7 bases from V and 0 from J, leaving 15 bases between them. The CDR3 nucleotides read TGTGCCAGCACCCCCCTGGACAGTTCAACTAATGAAAAACTGTTTTTT. Translation: CASTPLDSSTNEKLFF.

The chain links TRBV13 to TRBJ2-1, with D possibly being TRBD1 (5 bases). Germline CDR1 reads PRHDT; CDR2 reads FYEKMQ (reference sequence). V lost 5 bases and J lost 6, with 11 bases in between. The CDR3 extends over 13 amino acids. The CDR3, as DNA: TGTGCCAGCAGCCTCGGACATCCCAATGAGCAGTTCTTC. The encoded protein is CASSLGHPNEQFF.

In this sample, this clonotype turned up many times. The genes are TRBV4-1 and TRBJ2-1, with 10 bases aligning to TRBD2. Germline V gene lookup returns CDR1 MGHRA and CDR2 YSYEKL. The CDR3 has 13 residues. V lost 8 bases, J lost 5 bases, and 3 bases stayed unmatched. CDR3 in DNA: TGCGCCAGCGGGCTAGCGGGAGACAATGAGCAGTTCTTC. Encoded protein: CASGLAGDNEQFF.

V and J are TRBV6-2 or TRBV6-3 and TRBJ2-1; D is unclear. The CDR3 runs to 11 residues. V was clipped by 7 bases and J by 4 bases, with 5 bases between them. CDR1 and CDR2 (germline): MNHEY, SVGEGT. For the CDR3, the DNA is TGTGCCAGCACTACGTACAATGAGCAGTTCTTC. It yields the protein CASTTYNEQFF.